Shown below are 4 T cell receptor beta chains from a single sample sequenced in a study of T cell responses to AZD1222 COVID-19 vaccine. Produced via immunoSEQ multiplex PCR; TCRdb's table is partial and in-frame only. Among under 200,000 clones, 75% to 95% were seen once, and the ten largest hold less than 1.6%. Material: peripheral blood, obtained on day 0 of AZD1222 vaccination. All receptors derive from an adult in good health.

The gene calls are TRBV28 and TRBJ1-5; D remains unclear. V lost 6 bases and J 2 bases, leaving 5 bases between the germline ends. The CDR3 loop spans 12 amino acids. Looked up from germline, CDR1 is MDHEN and CDR2 is SYDVKM. CDR3 nucleotides: TGTGCCAGCAGGTCGGGCAATCAGCCCCAGCATTTT. Protein sequence: CASRSGNQPQHF. The full variable domain, with the rest looked up from reference TRBV28 and TRBJ1-5, is DVKVTQSSRYLVKRTGEKVFLECVQDMDHENMFWYRQDPGLGLRLIYFSYDVKMKEKGDIPEGYSVSREKKERFSLILESASTNQTSMYLCASRSGNQPQHFGDGTRLSIL.

The V gene is TRBV3-1 (or the pseudogene TRBV3-2), the J gene TRBJ2-2; D is ambiguous. Per germline, CDR1 LGHDT and CDR2 YNNKEL (reference sequence). The germline V and J ends were trimmed by 5 bases and 2 bases, with 12 bases remaining between them. The CDR3 is 15 residues long. CDR3 loop: CASSWTGPNTGELFF. CDR3 nucleotide sequence: TGTGCCAGCAGCTGGACCGGGCCCAACACCGGGGAGCTGTTTTTT.

This clone was picked up one time. The J gene is TRBJ1-2, the V gene TRBV10-3, with D perhaps matching TRBD1 (5 bases). Trimming left V 3 bases short and J 3 bases short, with 17 bases between. CDR3 length equals 16 residues. Germline CDR1 reads ENHRY; CDR2 reads SYGVKD. The CDR3 is CAISELQPGLDYGYTF. In DNA form, the CDR3 reads TGTGCCATCAGTGAACTACAACCGGGACTTGACTATGGCTACACCTTC.

The chain couples TRBV10-3 to TRBJ2-7, with 8 bases identical to TRBD2. The V and J ends lost 6 bases and 5 bases, in that order; junction bases with no gene match: 12. Germline V gene sequence: CDR1 ENHRY, CDR2 SYGVKD. This CDR3 contains 15 residues. In nucleotides, the CDR3 is TGTGCCATCAGCGGGGATAGCGGGGTACACGACGAGCAGTACTTC. It specifies CAISGDSGVHDEQYF.